This entry describes one T cell receptor beta chain. The antigen is undetermined. TCRdb's copy holds only in-frame clones and misses some; the assay was immunoSEQ multiplex PCR. The sample lists tens of thousands of clones; 85% to 90% were seen once. Germline V gene lookup returns CDR1 MDHEN and CDR2 SYDVKM. This CDR3 spans 13 amino acids. The ends were cut back, 7 bases at V and 1 base at J, with 11 bases in the middle. The data were obtained in a study of OX40 agonist ivuxolimab in advanced cancers. Looking at the study overall: In this trial design, patients received ivuxolimab intravenously at 0.01 to 10 mg/kg every 2 weeks.

Study conclusions and caveats: The study observed clonal expansion of CD4+ and CD8+ blood T cells by week 6 at 0.1 to 3.0 mg/kg. In a subset of nonresponders, normalized T-cell clonal expansion was also low.

The study sampled blood at baseline, cycle 4 day 1, and cycle 7 day 1. This chain connects TRBV28 to TRBJ2-7; possible D gene TRBD2, 5 bases. The TCR comes from an adult with an advanced solid tumor such as melanoma, head and neck, liver or kidney cancer. The sequencing used CD4+ or CD8+ T cells sorted from blood, collected in a trial of the OX40 agonist ivuxolimab. CDR3 bases: TGTGCCAGCACACTCGGGGAATCCTACGAGCAGTACTTC. This sequence encodes CASTLGESYEQYF.